This record looks at one T cell receptor (beta chain) sequence and its context. The data stem from a study of metastatic and nonmetastatic thyroid tumors. Thyroid surgery had not been preceded by any treatment in any patient. TCRdb used MiXCR to call clones anew from the PCR reads. The data hold about 20,000 clones, with roughly 15% observed a single time. The CDR3 sequence is 16 residues long. The V and J ends lost 6 bases and 12 bases, in that order; junction bases with no gene match: 20. Germline V gene sequence: CDR1 MRHNA, CDR2 SNTAGT. The chain has TRBV6-4 and TRBJ1-1; 9 nucleotides agree with TRBD1. The source of this sequence is a female donor with papillary thyroid cancer or a benign thyroid nodule (not recorded which). Some clones in this sample may be carry-over from other donors' samples. The sequenced material came from tumor tissue. The CDR3 here is CASRNRTGDMNTQSFF. In DNA, the CDR3 is TGTGCCAGCAGGAATCGGACAGGGGATATGAACACTCAATCTTTCTTT.